The 31 T cell receptor beta chains in this list originate from one sample, sequenced in a study of human T cells and chemical hapten exposure. TCRdb reprocessed the 5' RACE reads with MiXCR, giving one entry per CDR3 protein. The sample holds 150,000 or so distinct CDR3 sequences, around 4.1% seen once. Total RNA was extracted from unfractionated whole blood. These receptors originate from a female donor in good health.

The sample holds many counts of this clonotype. The J gene is TRBJ2-7, the V gene TRBV20-1, with TRBD2 matching 14 bases. The CDR3 totals 15 residues. J lost 6 bases, V lost 5 bases, and 9 bases had no gene match. The germline V gene has CDR1 DFQATT and CDR2 SNEGSKA (reference sequence). The CDR3 DNA reads TGCAGTGCTCGAGCGACTAGCGGGGGGGCGGTCGAGCAGTACTTC. It codes for CSARATSGGAVEQYF.

This clonotype was counted ten times or more. The CDR3 nucleotides read TGTGCCAGCAGTGACAGAAACTCCTACGAGCAGTACTTC. It is translated as CASSDRNSYEQYF. The rearrangement uses TRBV12-3 or TRBV12-4 and TRBJ2-7; D possibly corresponds to TRBD1 (5 bases). The CDR3 is 13 residues long. V lost 5 bases to trimming and J lost 0 bases, with 8 bases between them.

This clonotype was seen at least ten times. It is unclear where the CDR3 begins or ends on the DNA, so no DNA is shown, and the CDR3 is as TCRdb lists it. The rearrangement joins TRBV6-6 to TRBJ2-7; no check of the table's D call, TRBD1, against the DNA was made. Germline V lookup: CDR1 MNHNY, CDR2 SVGAGI (reference sequence). The CDR3 numbers 12 amino acids, ends counted. The CDR3 here is CASSTSGGEQYF.

This clonotype was seen many times. CDR3 sequence: CASSYSIRGPENIQYF. For the CDR3, the DNA is TGTGCCAGCAGTTACTCGATCAGGGGGCCTGAAAACATTCAGTACTTC. The V and J genes are TRBV6-2 or TRBV6-3 and TRBJ2-4; 8 nucleotides align to TRBD1. Germline trimming cut 0 bases from V and 5 bases from J; bases unmatched to any gene: 6. From germline, CDR1 is MNHEY and CDR2 SVGEGT. CDR3 length equals 16 residues.

With regard to this clonotype: One base away lies a much larger clone, so this may be a sequencing read error. The rearrangement joins TRBV10-3 to TRBJ2-7; 8 bases align to TRBD2. CDR3 length equals 14 residues. In germline, CDR1 is ENHRY, CDR2 SYGVKD. Unmatched junction bases numbered 9, after V lost 6 bases and J lost 5 bases. CDR3 nucleotides: TGTGCCATCAGAACGGGACTAGGTCCCGACGAGCAGTACTTC. Protein: CAIRTGLGPDEQYF.

The chain recombines TRBV7-8 with TRBJ2-3; 11 bases are a match to TRBD2. The CDR3 contains 16 residues. The J segment lost 8 bases and the V segment lost 1 base, leaving 8 bases of the junction unmatched. Germline values: CDR1 SGHVS, CDR2 FQNEAQ. CDR3 loop: CASSLGGLAGWGTQYF. The DNA for the CDR3 is TGTGCCAGCAGCTTAGGTGGACTAGCGGGTTGGGGTACGCAGTATTTT.

The table lists this clonotype with many counts. The gene calls are TRBV3-1 and TRBJ2-3; D gene unclear. CDR3 length equals 16 residues. CDR1 is LGHDT and CDR2 is YNNKEL in the germline V gene (reference sequence). V lost 3 bases to trimming and J lost 1 base, with 14 bases between them. As DNA, the CDR3 is TGTGCCAGCAGCCACTGGTTAGAGGTTGGCACAGATACGCAGTATTTT. Amino acid sequence: CASSHWLEVGTDTQYF.

This clonotype was detected many times. The chain couples TRBV11-2 to TRBJ1-2; 8 bases map to TRBD1. Looked up from germline, CDR1 is SGHAT and CDR2 is FQNNGV. The CDR3 is made up of 16 amino acids. J gave up 2 bases and V 6 bases, and 11 bases lay outside the gene matches. Here the CDR3 reads CASRQTGTGPNYGYTF. In DNA, the CDR3 is TGTGCCAGCAGGCAAACCGGGACAGGCCCCAACTATGGCTACACCTTC.

This clonotype has ten or more counts. The chain combines TRBV5-1 with TRBJ1-4; TRBD1 might be the D (6 bases). The germline V gene encodes CDR1 SGHRS and CDR2 YFSETQ. V was pared by 0 bases and J by 4 bases, with 10 bases between. This CDR3 has 15 amino acids. CDR3 nucleotide sequence: TGCGCCAGCAGCTTGGCCGGGACAAGTAATGAAAAACTGTTTTTT. Protein sequence: CASSLAGTSNEKLFF.

This clonotype was counted at least ten times. This chain connects TRBV19 to TRBJ1-1, with 9 bases aligning to TRBD1. Per germline, CDR1 LNHDA and CDR2 SQIVND (reference sequence). The CDR3 is 15 amino acids. V was clipped by 6 bases and J by 3 bases; unmatched bases: 8. CDR3 protein: CASSRTGAGDTEAFF. CDR3 DNA sequence: TGTGCCAGTAGCAGGACAGGGGCCGGGGACACTGAAGCTTTCTTT. Full variable domain (rest looked up from reference TRBV19 and TRBJ1-1): DGGITQSPKYLFRKEGQNVTLSCEQNLNHDAMYWYRQDPGQGLRLIYYSQIVNDFQKGDIAEGYSVSREKKESFPLTVTSAQKNPTAFYLCASSRTGAGDTEAFFGQGTRLTVV.

In this sample, this clonotype turned up many times. The chain carries TRBV5-1 and TRBJ1-1; no definite D call. CDR1 and CDR2 from the germline V gene are SGHRS and YFSETQ. The CDR3 contains 13 residues. The V end was cut by 0 bases, the J end by 6 bases, with 9 bases between. In DNA, the CDR3 is TGCGCCAGCAGCTTGGATCCGAATGCTGAAGCTTTCTTT. It codes for CASSLDPNAEAFF.

This clonotype was detected only a few times. Possible read error: a much larger clone is one base away. The CDR3 sequence is CASSPTSGRQETQYF. CDR3 bases: TGTGCCAGCAGTCCAACAAGCGGGAGACAAGAGACCCAGTACTTC. The chain recombines TRBV27 with TRBJ2-5; the match to TRBD2 covers 8 bases. V lost 5 bases and J lost 2; bases outside the gene matches: 7. There are 15 residues in the CDR3. In germline, CDR1 is MNHEY, CDR2 SMNVEV (reference sequence).

About this clonotype itself: This may be a read error, as it is one base from a much larger clone. J is TRBJ2-2 and V is TRBV29-1; 8 bases align to TRBD1. CDR1 is SQVTM and CDR2 is ANQGSEA in the germline V gene. This CDR3 contains 16 residues. V shed 0 bases and J 6 bases; nucleotides not matched to a gene: 9. The CDR3 loop is CSVEDGQGADAGELFF. DNA of the CDR3: TGCAGCGTTGAAGATGGGCAGGGGGCCGACGCCGGGGAGCTGTTTTTT.

This clonotype was seen repeatedly, ten times or more. V is TRBV7-6 and J is TRBJ2-3, with 13 bases that match TRBD2. Trimming cost V 3 bases and J 1 base; bases outside gene matches: 4. Per germline, CDR1 SGHVS and CDR2 FNYEAQ. The CDR3 covers 17 residues. The CDR3 region is CASSFTSGGAGTDTQYF. CDR3 coding DNA: TGTGCCAGCAGCTTTACTAGCGGGGGGGCAGGCACAGATACGCAGTATTTT.

This clonotype was counted many times. This chain uses TRBV16 with TRBJ1-1; TRBD1 might be the D (6 bases). V was clipped by 0 bases and J by 8 bases, with 10 bases between them. The CDR3 is 13 amino acids. Germline V lookup: CDR1 KGHSY, CDR2 FQNENV. In DNA, the CDR3 is TGTGCCAGCAGCCAATCGAAGGGGGTCGAAGCTTTCTTT. This sequence encodes CASSQSKGVEAFF.

This clonotype has at least ten counts. The rearrangement uses TRBV3-1 and TRBJ2-1, with D possibly TRBD2 on 6 matching bases. The CDR3 loop spans 14 amino acids. Trimming pared 1 base from V and 3 bases from J, leaving 7 bases between. Germline V gene sequence: CDR1 LGHDT, CDR2 YNNKEL (reference sequence). In DNA form, the CDR3 reads TGTGCCAGCAGCCAAGGACTAGACTACAATGAGCAGTTCTTC. It codes for CASSQGLDYNEQFF.

This clonotype was recorded many times. The chain carries TRBV18 and TRBJ2-5; perhaps TRBD2 as D (6 bases). The CDR3 consists of 15 residues. Germline CDR1 and CDR2: KGHSH and LQKENI. V lost 4 bases and J 2 bases, leaving 14 bases between the germline ends. The CDR3 loop is CASSHDPTRQETQYF. CDR3 bases: TGTGCCAGCTCACACGACCCGACTAGACAAGAGACCCAGTACTTC.

This clonotype was seen ten or more times. This chain connects TRBV29-1 to TRBJ1-1, with TRBD1 identical over 8 bases. The CDR3 contains 13 residues. V dropped 6 bases and J dropped 0; count of bases not matched to a gene: 3. Germline V gene data show CDR1 as SQVTM and CDR2 as ANQGSEA. CDR3 sequence reads: CSVGTGLNTEAFF. The CDR3 nucleotides are TGCAGCGTGGGGACAGGTTTGAACACTGAAGCTTTCTTT. Full variable domain (missing parts from reference TRBV29-1 and TRBJ1-1): SAVISQKPSRDICQRGTSLTIQCQVDSQVTMMFWYRQQPGQSLTLIATANQGSEATYESGFVIDKFPISRPNLTFSTLTVSNMSPEDSSIYLCSVGTGLNTEAFFGQGTRLTVV.

This clonotype was counted at least ten times. The rearrangement links TRBV25-1 to TRBJ1-6; TRBD1 agrees at 10 bases. CDR1 is MGHDK and CDR2 is SYGVNS in the germline V gene. This CDR3 contains 15 residues. Unmatched junction bases numbered 4, after V lost 4 bases and J lost 7 bases. The CDR3 region has the DNA TGTGCCAGCAGTGGACAGGGGGCAATGAATTCACCCCTCCACTTT. This codes for CASSGQGAMNSPLHF.

This clonotype was counted ten times or more. The chain uses TRBV18 and TRBJ1-5, with 8 positions matching TRBD1. The CDR3 spans 16 residues. Germline CDR1 KGHSH, CDR2 LQKENI. V shed 3 bases and J 0 bases; nucleotides not matched to a gene: 4. The CDR3 region has the DNA TGTGCCAGCTCACCCCAGGGGGCGCGTAGCAATCAGCCCCAGCATTTT. Protein product: CASSPQGARSNQPQHF.

The table lists this clonotype with many counts. The V call is TRBV5-1, the J call TRBJ2-5, with TRBD2 matching over 9 bases. The CDR3 sequence is 15 residues long. The germline gives CDR1 SGHRS, CDR2 YFSETQ. The J segment lost 2 bases and the V segment lost 3 bases, leaving 5 bases of the junction unmatched. The CDR3 DNA follows: TGCGCCAGCAGCTGGGGACTAGCTGAACAAGAGACCCAGTACTTC. As protein: CASSWGLAEQETQYF.

This clonotype was observed at least ten times. V gene TRBV4-3 combines with J gene TRBJ1-1, with D tentatively TRBD1 (5 bases). The germline V gene has CDR1 LGHNA and CDR2 YSLEER. The CDR3 sequence is 17 residues long. V gave up 0 bases and J gave up 0 bases, with 14 bases separating them. The chain's CDR3 is CASSQDSRGHMNTEAFF. The CDR3 DNA is TGCGCCAGCAGCCAAGATTCCCGTGGACATATGAACACTGAAGCTTTCTTT.

In this sample, this clonotype turned up many times. The chain recombines TRBV6-1 with TRBJ1-3; D is possibly TRBD1 (6 bases). V lost 6 bases and J 0 bases, leaving 15 bases between the germline ends. CDR1 is MNHNS and CDR2 is SASEGT in the germline V gene. The CDR3 runs to 16 residues. The CDR3 nucleotides are TGTGCCAGCAGGCAGGGGAAGACTCTCTCTGGAAACACCATATATTTT. It encodes CASRQGKTLSGNTIYF.

This clonotype was detected ten times or more. The rearrangement uses TRBV4-3 and TRBJ2-1; TRBD2 matches 7 bases. The CDR3 runs 15 residues. The germline V gene has CDR1 LGHNA and CDR2 YSLEER. V was pared by 4 bases and J by 1 base, with 4 bases of the junction left unmatched. In nucleotides, the CDR3 is TGCGCCAGCAGCCCTTGGGGGGGGTCCTACAATGAGCAGTTCTTC. This translates into CASSPWGGSYNEQFF.

Only a few counts were recorded for this clonotype. This rearrangement joins TRBV6-6 to TRBJ2-3; D unclear. The CDR3 totals 13 residues. Germline lookup yields CDR1 MNHNY and CDR2 SVGAGI (reference sequence). Trimming cost V 6 bases and J 0 bases, with 7 bases left between them. The CDR3 bases are TGTGCCAGCAGGTACATCAGCACAGATACGCAGTATTTT. Its translation is CASRYISTDTQYF.

This clonotype was seen ten or more times. The chain recombines TRBV6-1 with TRBJ1-6, with D possibly TRBD1 on 6 matching bases. Germline CDR1 is MNHNS and CDR2 is SASEGT. Between the trimmed V and J ends, which lost 1 base and 10 bases, there was a span of 8 bases. CDR3 length: 13 residues. The CDR3 loop reads CASSEDGGSPLHF. In DNA, the CDR3 is TGTGCCAGCAGTGAAGACGGGGGCTCACCCCTCCACTTT.

This clonotype was seen repeatedly, ten times or more. The rearrangement uses TRBV4-1 and TRBJ1-2; D gene unclear. Trimming pared 0 bases from V and 0 bases from J, leaving 14 bases between. Germline V gene data show CDR1 as MGHRA and CDR2 as YSYEKL. This CDR3 contains 17 residues. CDR3 in amino acids: CASSQDPWVVSNYGYTF. The CDR3 coding sequence is TGCGCCAGCAGCCAAGATCCCTGGGTCGTATCTAACTATGGCTACACCTTC.

This clonotype was recorded many times. This chain uses TRBV20-1 with TRBJ1-1; possibly TRBD1 for D (6 bases). V gave up 2 bases and J gave up 5 bases, with 15 bases separating them. This CDR3 comprises 14 residues. CDR1 is DFQATT, CDR2 SNEGSKA, per germline (reference sequence). CDR3 amino acids: CSARSGDGETEAFF. In nucleotides, the CDR3 is TGCAGTGCTAGATCAGGGGATGGGGAAACTGAAGCTTTCTTT.

This clonotype occurred many times. This sequence joins TRBV20-1 and TRBJ1-2, with D possibly matching TRBD1 (5 bases). This CDR3 is 17 amino acids long. The germline V gene has CDR1 DFQATT and CDR2 SNEGSKA (reference sequence). Trimming cost V 0 bases and J 1 base, with 18 bases left between them. The CDR3 nucleotides are TGCAGTGCTAGAGATTCTAGGGGAAATCCCAATAACTATGGCTACACCTTC. Protein product: CSARDSRGNPNNYGYTF.

This clonotype has a count of ten or more. V gene TRBV19 combines with J gene TRBJ1-5; maybe TRBD1 (6 bases). The germline V gene encodes CDR1 LNHDA and CDR2 SQIVND (reference sequence). V lost 8 bases, J lost 10 bases, and 21 bases lay in between. The CDR3 is 14 amino acids. In nucleotides, the CDR3 is TGTGCCAGTGCGGATGGACAGACGATTAAACCCCAGCATTTT. Translated: CASADGQTIKPQHF.

This rearrangement joins TRBV20-1 to TRBJ1-6; perhaps TRBD1 as D (6 bases). Germline CDR1 and CDR2: DFQATT and SNEGSKA (reference sequence). CDR3 length equals 13 residues. V gave up 6 bases and J gave up 7 bases, with 13 bases separating them. This CDR3 is CSAARGVNSPLHF. The CDR3 region has the DNA TGCAGTGCAGCAAGGGGGGTAAATTCACCCCTCCACTTT.